This T cell receptor beta chain was recorded in a study of T-cell reconstitution after alpha-beta-depleted transplantation in children. Trimming took 6 bases from V and 1 from J; bases not matched to a gene: 8. Germline-derived CDR1 and CDR2 are LNHDA and SQIVND (reference sequence). CDR3 length: 17 residues. This sample's TCRbeta library carried unique molecular identifier barcodes. TCRdb re-called the PCR reads through MiXCR, storing one row per CDR3 protein. The sample lists roughly 150,000 distinct CDR3 sequences, 11% occurring once. This clonotype was counted between two and nine times. What it binds is unknown. Study-wide results and caveats: Reportedly, alpha-beta T cells present about two months post-transplant originated from several hundred expanded clones of graft origin. Newly made T cells mostly supplied T-cell counts and diversity one year after transplant.

The sequencing here drew on PBMCs, taken before TCRalphabeta/CD19-depleted stem cell transplant. The origin of this receptor is a boy aged 2 to 9 with acute myeloid leukemia, due to receive a stem cell transplant. The chain employs TRBV19 and TRBJ2-3; TRBD2 matches 12 bases. The DNA for the CDR3 is TGTGCCAGTAGCAGGACTAGCGGGGCCTTGGGCACAGATACGCAGTATTTT. It translates to CASSRTSGALGTDTQYF.